Shown below are 20 T cell receptor beta chains from a single sample sequenced in a study of blood T cell repertoires in COVID-19. Profiled with immunoSEQ multiplex PCR; TCRdb holds only in-frame clones, not every one. The sample shows about 190,000 clones, approximately 84% of them seen only once. The sample was PBMCs or T cells enriched from blood (not recorded which). All receptors come from a woman in her 30s who had recovered from COVID-19.

The chain employs TRBV4-1 and TRBJ2-5, with 13 bases lining up with TRBD2. There are 16 residues in the CDR3. Germline V gene lookup returns CDR1 MGHRA and CDR2 YSYEKL. V was clipped by 0 bases and J by 5 bases; unmatched bases: 3. This chain's CDR3 is CASSQDLTSGGETQYF. DNA of the CDR3: TGCGCCAGCAGCCAAGACCTGACTAGCGGGGGGGAGACCCAGTACTTC.

This rearrangement joins TRBV2 to TRBJ2-7; 8 bases are shared with TRBD2. V shed 6 bases, J shed 1 base, and the junction held 11 bases outside the gene matches. The CDR3 totals 16 residues. Germline CDR1 SNHLY, CDR2 FYNNEI. The CDR3: CASRDPGLGWSYEQYF. For the CDR3, the DNA is TGTGCCAGCAGGGACCCGGGACTAGGTTGGTCCTACGAGCAGTACTTC.

The chain is built from TRBV5-1 and TRBJ2-1, with 9 positions matching TRBD2. CDR1 is SGHRS, CDR2 YFSETQ, per germline. The CDR3 contains 16 residues. V shed 3 bases, J shed 4 bases, and the junction held 8 bases outside the gene matches. CDR3 nucleotide sequence: TGCGCCAGCAGCTCAATCGTAGCGGGGGATTACAATGAGCAGTTCTTC. Its protein product is CASSSIVAGDYNEQFF.

The rearrangement uses TRBV5-6 and TRBJ2-7, with D maybe TRBD2 (7 bases). In germline, CDR1 is SGHDT, CDR2 YYEEEE. This CDR3 contains 11 residues. V was pared by 4 bases and J by 6 bases, with 8 bases between. CDR3 sequence reads: CASSGGAEQYF. The CDR3 nucleotides read TGTGCCAGCAGCGGGGGGGCCGAGCAGTACTTC.

This clone was counted a single time. J is TRBJ2-3 and V is TRBV6-1; 7 bases match TRBD1. CDR3 length equals 16 residues. V shed 2 bases and J 5 bases; nucleotides not matched to a gene: 10. Germline CDR1 reads MNHNS; CDR2 reads SASEGT. The DNA of the CDR3 is TGTGCCAGCAGTGAAAAAAGGGGGCCCCGCATAGATACGCAGTATTTT. Its protein is CASSEKRGPRIDTQYF.

The chain has TRBV29-1 and TRBJ2-3, with D maybe TRBD1 (5 bases). This CDR3 contains 18 residues. Germline CDR1 is SQVTM and CDR2 is ANQGSEA. V gave up 1 base and J gave up 1 base, with 21 bases separating them. The CDR3 region is CSVEGQGFQTFGTDTQYF. DNA of the CDR3: TGCAGCGTTGAAGGCCAGGGATTTCAGACGTTCGGCACAGATACGCAGTATTTT.

This CDR3 is CASSLVAGGYEQYF. CDR3 nucleotide sequence: TGTGCCAGCAGTTTAGTAGCGGGAGGTTACGAGCAGTACTTC. The chain employs TRBV28 and TRBJ2-7, with 10 bases matching TRBD2. Trimming cost V 2 bases and J 4 bases; bases outside gene matches: 2. The CDR3 sequence is 14 residues long. Germline assignment: CDR1 MDHEN and CDR2 SYDVKM.

This chain joins TRBV29-1 and TRBJ1-4; D possibly corresponds to TRBD1 (5 bases). From germline, CDR1 is SQVTM and CDR2 ANQGSEA. This CDR3 spans 13 amino acids. Deletions cut 4 bases from V and 8 bases from J, with 14 bases between. The CDR3 nucleotides read TGCAGCGTTGGGGGCAGGACGGGCGAAAAACTGTTTTTT. Protein product: CSVGGRTGEKLFF.

The count of this clone is one. The V gene is TRBV28, the J gene TRBJ1-1; TRBD1 agrees at 9 bases. Looked up from germline, CDR1 is MDHEN and CDR2 is SYDVKM. This CDR3 region has 18 residues. The V segment lost 2 bases and the J segment 4 bases; nucleotides outside the gene matches: 14. The CDR3 DNA reads as TGTGCCAGCAGTTTACGTACAGGGGGCTCTTCGGTAGGCACTGAAGCTTTCTTT. Its protein is CASSLRTGGSSVGTEAFF.

The V and J genes are TRBV20-1 and TRBJ2-7, with 7 bases fitting TRBD2. J was trimmed by 4 bases and V by 3 bases; bases with no gene match: 9. Germline-derived CDR1 and CDR2 are DFQATT and SNEGSKA (reference sequence). The CDR3 runs 14 residues. The CDR3 sequence is CSASNWDYPYEQYV. Written as DNA, the CDR3 is TGCAGTGCTAGTAATTGGGACTACCCTTACGAGCAGTACGTC.

This rearrangement joins TRBV19 to TRBJ2-5, with D possibly matching TRBD2 (6 bases). This CDR3 region has 13 residues. CDR1 is LNHDA, CDR2 SQIVND, per germline (reference sequence). The V end was cut by 6 bases, the J end by 5 bases, with 13 bases between. The CDR3 region has the DNA TGTGCCAGTAGGAGGGCGGAGGGGGAGACCCAGTACTTC. This gives the protein CASRRAEGETQYF.

This chain links TRBV28 with TRBJ2-1, with D perhaps TRBD1 (5 bases). CDR1 MDHEN and CDR2 SYDVKM come from the germline V gene. This CDR3 is 14 amino acids long. Trimming removed 6 bases from V and 2 bases from J, with 11 bases in between. The CDR3 DNA follows: TGTGCCAGCAGCCCGGCAGGGCCCTACAATGAGCAGTTCTTC. This sequence encodes CASSPAGPYNEQFF. Complete variable domain (other parts from reference TRBV28 and TRBJ2-1): DVKVTQSSRYLVKRTGEKVFLECVQDMDHENMFWYRQDPGLGLRLIYFSYDVKMKEKGDIPEGYSVSREKKERFSLILESASTNQTSMYLCASSPAGPYNEQFFGPGTRLTVL.

The V gene is TRBV27, the J gene TRBJ1-4; D is undetermined. Germline V lookup: CDR1 MNHEY, CDR2 SMNVEV (reference sequence). The CDR3 consists of 12 residues. The V end was cut by 7 bases, the J end by 8 bases, with 11 bases between. CDR3 protein: CASTSGREKLFF. In DNA form, the CDR3 reads TGTGCCAGCACCTCGGGGAGGGAAAAACTGTTTTTT.

The V and J genes are TRBV7-3 and TRBJ2-1, with 10 bases that match TRBD2. Germline CDR1 reads SGHTA; CDR2 reads FQGTGA. The trim removed 1 base at V and 3 bases at J, leaving 6 bases unmatched. The CDR3 length is 17 residues. CDR3 loop: CASSLKLAGFSYNEQFF. Written as DNA, the CDR3 is TGTGCCAGCAGCTTAAAACTAGCGGGATTTAGCTACAATGAGCAGTTCTTC.

The V and J genes are TRBV6-5 and TRBJ1-1, with no clear D. Trimming removed 5 bases at V and 4 bases at J, with 11 bases between. The CDR3 is 13 residues long. Germline V lookup: CDR1 MNHEY, CDR2 SVGAGI. The CDR3 sequence is CASSPGAGTEAFF. CDR3 sequence (DNA): TGTGCCAGCAGTCCGGGAGCGGGCACTGAAGCTTTCTTT.

The chain joins TRBV24-1 to TRBJ1-5; 7 bases are shared with TRBD1. The CDR3 loop spans 16 amino acids. The germline V gene encodes CDR1 KGHDR and CDR2 SFDVKD. V lost 9 bases to trimming and J lost 9 bases; unmatched junction nucleotides: 19. The CDR3 coding sequence is TGTGCCACCGCACCATCCGAGACAGGGCTCCGGGGGCCCCAGCATTTT. It specifies CATAPSETGLRGPQHF.

The chain carries TRBV24-1 and TRBJ1-5; D is possibly TRBD1 (5 bases). The CDR3 sequence is 13 residues long. V was pared by 5 bases and J by 8 bases, with 12 bases between. Germline V gives CDR1 KGHDR, CDR2 SFDVKD. The CDR3 is CATSATGGEPQHF. CDR3 nucleotide sequence: TGTGCCACCAGTGCCACCGGGGGGGAGCCCCAGCATTTT.

The chain employs TRBV5-4 and TRBJ2-1, with 10 bases identical to TRBD1. This CDR3 comprises 16 residues. The junction had 9 bases not matched to a gene; V was cut back by 2 bases and J by 7 bases. CDR1 and CDR2 (germline): SGHNT, YYREEE (reference sequence). The CDR3 sequence: CASSFGKGQGGNEQFF. The CDR3 DNA follows: TGTGCCAGCAGCTTTGGGAAAGGACAGGGGGGGAATGAGCAGTTCTTC.

This rearrangement joins TRBV14 to TRBJ1-2; 11 bases agree with TRBD1. The germline V gene has CDR1 SGHDN and CDR2 FVKESK. The junction had 1 base not matched to a gene; V was cut back by 4 bases and J by 6 bases. This CDR3 has 13 residues. The CDR3 loop is CASSRTGGNGYTF. CDR3 in DNA: TGTGCCAGCAGCCGGACAGGGGGCAATGGCTACACCTTC.

The gene calls are TRBV7-2 and TRBJ2-5; 9 nucleotides match TRBD2. Unmatched junction bases numbered 5, after V lost 1 base and J lost 5 bases. CDR1 and CDR2 (germline): SGHTA, FQGNSA. The CDR3 sequence is 15 residues long. The CDR3 loop is CASSLELAGSETQYF. The CDR3 DNA reads TGTGCCAGCAGCTTAGAACTAGCGGGCTCGGAGACCCAGTACTTC.